Each of the 29 T cell receptor beta chains below was sequenced from the same sample in a study of blood T cell repertoires in COVID-19. Only in-frame clones appear in the TCRdb table, and some are missing; sequencing was by immunoSEQ multiplex PCR. The sample lists 200,000 to 250,000 clones, more than 80% occurring once. Sequenced: peripheral blood. These receptors came from a man younger than 40 who had recovered from COVID-19.

This chain uses TRBV5-1 with TRBJ2-2, with 7 bases fitting TRBD1. Trimming at V came to 4 bases and at J to 3 bases, leaving 9 bases not matched to a gene. Per germline, CDR1 SGHRS and CDR2 YFSETQ. The CDR3 is 16 amino acids. The CDR3 DNA sequence: TGCGCCAGCAGCAAGTTACAGGGGCCCGACACCGGGGAGCTGTTTTTT. Encoded protein: CASSKLQGPDTGELFF.

CDR3 sequence reads: CASSDLAGGRGANVLTF. The CDR3 DNA reads TGTGCCAGCAGTGACCTAGCGGGGGGGCGAGGGGCCAACGTCCTGACTTTC. The chain couples TRBV6-4 to TRBJ2-6, with TRBD2 matching 12 bases. With 2 bases clipped from V and 4 bases from J, the junction kept 3 bases outside the gene matches. The CDR3 extends over 17 amino acids. Germline V gene lookup returns CDR1 MRHNA and CDR2 SNTAGT.

This chain uses TRBV6-5 with TRBJ2-6, with no clear D. Germline values: CDR1 MNHEY, CDR2 SVGAGI. CDR3 length equals 16 residues. V lost 2 bases and J 0 bases, leaving 8 bases between the germline ends. CDR3 region: CASSYQHYSGANVLTF. The CDR3 region has the DNA TGTGCCAGCAGTTACCAACACTACTCTGGGGCCAACGTCCTGACTTTC.

The chain is built from TRBV10-1 and TRBJ2-3, with TRBD1 identical over 7 bases. The CDR3 is made up of 13 amino acids. J gave up 0 bases and V 7 bases, and 1 base lay outside the gene matches. Germline CDR1 and CDR2: WNHNN and SYGVQD (reference sequence). The CDR3 sequence: CASKQGSTDTQYF. CDR3 sequence (DNA): TGCGCCAGCAAACAGGGGAGCACAGATACGCAGTATTTT.

The rearrangement joins TRBV11-2 to TRBJ2-5, with D perhaps TRBD1 (6 bases). V shed 3 bases and J shed 2 bases, with 13 bases lying between them. In germline, CDR1 is SGHAT, CDR2 FQNNGV. The CDR3 contains 15 residues. The CDR3 DNA follows: TGTGCCAGCAGCTTTCGAGGACAGAGACAAGAGACCCAGTACTTC. This sequence encodes CASSFRGQRQETQYF.

This chain links TRBV5-6 with TRBJ1-2, with D possibly TRBD1 on 5 matching bases. V shed 1 base and J shed 3 bases, with 10 bases lying between them. The CDR3 sequence is 14 residues long. Germline V gene sequence: CDR1 SGHDT, CDR2 YYEEEE. The CDR3 bases are TGTGCCAGCAGCTTGAAGACAGTCTACTATGGCTACACCTTC. This encodes CASSLKTVYYGYTF.

The chain joins TRBV29-1 to TRBJ2-7, with a weak D call TRBD2 (6 bases). V gave up 7 bases and J gave up 2 bases, with 12 bases separating them. The CDR3 has 12 residues. The germline V gene encodes CDR1 SQVTM and CDR2 ANQGSEA. CDR3 in amino acids: CSGRLGPYEQYF. CDR3 nucleotide sequence: TGCAGCGGGCGACTAGGTCCCTACGAGCAGTACTTC.

The J gene is TRBJ2-7, the V gene TRBV18; tentative D call: TRBD1 (6 bases). Trimming took off 2 bases at V and 2 bases at J, with 13 bases between the two ends. Germline CDR1 KGHSH, CDR2 LQKENI. The CDR3 is 15 residues long. The CDR3, as DNA: TGTGCCAGCTCACCATCTACAGGGAGTCCCTACGAGCAGTACTTC. It codes for CASSPSTGSPYEQYF.

This rearrangement joins TRBV7-9 to TRBJ1-2; D not resolved. Germline CDR1 SEHNR, CDR2 FQNEAQ (reference sequence). The CDR3 is made up of 16 amino acids. With 3 bases removed from V and 4 bases from J, the gap between germline ends came to 18 bases. CDR3 DNA sequence: TGTGCCAGCAGCTTGGGTATCAACTCGCGGGCCTATGGCTACACCTTC. Its protein is CASSLGINSRAYGYTF.

This chain uses TRBV20-1 with TRBJ2-7; 11 bases map to TRBD2. There are 16 residues in the CDR3. Trimming at V came to 3 bases and at J to 5 bases, leaving 12 bases not matched to a gene. The germline V gene has CDR1 DFQATT and CDR2 SNEGSKA (reference sequence). This CDR3 reads CSASPKRLAGYDEQYF. The CDR3, as DNA: TGCAGTGCTAGTCCGAAGAGACTAGCGGGGTATGACGAGCAGTACTTC.

This clone appeared a single time. The rearrangement joins TRBV30 to TRBJ2-4; perhaps TRBD1 as D (5 bases). This CDR3 spans 15 amino acids. Trimming took off 3 bases at V and 0 bases at J, with 12 bases between the two ends. Germline CDR1 and CDR2: GTSNPN and SVGIG (reference sequence). The CDR3: CAWSRQQLAKNIQYF. The CDR3 nucleotides are TGTGCCTGGAGCCGACAGCAACTAGCCAAAAACATTCAGTACTTC.

V usage is TRBV11-2 and J usage is TRBJ2-2, with 11 nucleotides matching TRBD2. This CDR3 is built from 16 residues. Germline V gene data show CDR1 as SGHAT and CDR2 as FQNNGV. Trimming took 5 bases from V and 2 from J; bases not matched to a gene: 4. The CDR3 DNA follows: TGTGCCAGCAGCCTACTAGCGGGGGTTAACACCGGGGAGCTGTTTTTT. Translating gives CASSLLAGVNTGELFF.

The chain carries TRBV6-6 and TRBJ2-7, with 11 bases that match TRBD1. Germline V lookup: CDR1 MNHNY, CDR2 SVGAGI (reference sequence). CDR3 length: 16 residues. V lost 5 bases, J lost 9 bases, and 15 bases stayed unmatched. The CDR3, as DNA: TGTGCCAGCAGTCGGGCCGTCGGACAGGGGGCGATGTCGCAGTACTTC. It codes for CASSRAVGQGAMSQYF.

This chain links TRBV5-1 with TRBJ2-3; the match to TRBD2 covers 8 bases. Unmatched junction bases numbered 5, after V lost 6 bases and J lost 5 bases. From germline, CDR1 is SGHRS and CDR2 YFSETQ. The length of the CDR3 is 13 residues. CDR3: CASTGGPGDTQYF. The CDR3 DNA reads as TGCGCCAGCACGGGGGGGCCAGGAGATACGCAGTATTTT.

This clone appeared a single time. The V call is TRBV5-1, the J call TRBJ2-2; the match to TRBD1 covers 7 bases. V lost 6 bases, J lost 5 bases, and 13 bases stayed unmatched. Germline V lookup: CDR1 SGHRS, CDR2 YFSETQ. CDR3 length equals 16 residues. The CDR3 region is CASNIRQGVRTGELFF. CDR3 coding DNA: TGCGCCAGCAACATCCGACAGGGAGTAAGGACCGGGGAGCTGTTTTTT.

The V gene is TRBV5-4, the J gene TRBJ1-5, with 11 bases that match TRBD1. CDR1 is SGHNT, CDR2 YYREEE, per germline (reference sequence). The length of the CDR3 is 15 residues. J gave up 7 bases and V 4 bases, and 7 bases lay outside the gene matches. CDR3 DNA sequence: TGTGCCAGCAGCGAGGACAGGGGGCTCTCCCAGCCCCAGCATTTT. It is translated as CASSEDRGLSQPQHF.

The chain links TRBV6-1 to TRBJ1-4; 8 bases are a match to TRBD1. Per germline, CDR1 MNHNS and CDR2 SASEGT. This CDR3 has 17 amino acids. J was trimmed by 7 bases and V by 3 bases; bases with no gene match: 13. The CDR3 here is CASSDRGQGANPEKLFF. The CDR3, as DNA: TGTGCCAGCAGTGACCGGGGCCAGGGGGCTAACCCTGAAAAACTGTTTTTT.

The chain combines TRBV27 with TRBJ2-3; 8 bases fit TRBD2. CDR3 length: 14 amino acids. J gave up 6 bases and V 6 bases, and 8 bases lay outside the gene matches. Germline V gene data show CDR1 as MNHEY and CDR2 as SMNVEV (reference sequence). CDR3 residues: CASSRRGVGDTQYF. DNA of the CDR3: TGTGCCAGCAGCAGGCGGGGGGTCGGGGATACGCAGTATTTT.

This chain joins TRBV12-3 or TRBV12-4 and TRBJ1-1; D is unresolved. The CDR3 sequence is 11 residues long. V was shortened by 7 bases and J by 10 bases, with 13 bases between the two germline ends. The CDR3 protein is CASTPHNGAFF. The CDR3 nucleotides read TGTGCCAGCACCCCCCATAACGGAGCTTTCTTT.

This clone was picked up a small number of times. V is TRBV18 and J is TRBJ1-5; a possible D gene is TRBD1 (5 bases). The CDR3 is made up of 17 amino acids. Germline CDR1 reads KGHSH; CDR2 reads LQKENI. V gave up 2 bases and J gave up 4 bases, with 18 bases separating them. The CDR3 spells CASSPSLHTGRNQPQHF. The CDR3 coding sequence is TGTGCCAGCTCACCATCGTTGCATACAGGTCGGAATCAGCCCCAGCATTTT.

V gene TRBV29-1 combines with J gene TRBJ1-2, with D possibly matching TRBD1 (5 bases). This CDR3 spans 14 amino acids. Germline V gives CDR1 SQVTM, CDR2 ANQGSEA. Trimming shortened V by 2 bases and J by 8 bases, and 18 bases separated the two germline ends. The CDR3 is CSVERQGGVNGYTF. In DNA form, the CDR3 reads TGCAGCGTTGAAAGGCAGGGAGGAGTGAACGGCTACACCTTC.

V is TRBV7-2 and J is TRBJ2-3; 10 nucleotides align to TRBD2. Trimming took 2 bases from V and 9 from J; bases not matched to a gene: 5. Germline CDR1 SGHTA, CDR2 FQGNSA. The CDR3 has 14 residues. The CDR3 DNA follows: TGTGCCAGCAGCTTACTAGCGGGGGTGGGGACGCAGTATTTT. As protein: CASSLLAGVGTQYF.

The gene calls are TRBV7-2 and TRBJ2-1, with TRBD2 matching over 10 bases. CDR1 SGHTA and CDR2 FQGNSA come from the germline V gene. The CDR3 runs to 15 residues. V lost 1 base and J lost 5; bases outside the gene matches: 2. CDR3 protein: CASSLVTSGDNEQFF. The CDR3 DNA sequence: TGTGCCAGCAGCTTAGTTACTAGCGGGGACAATGAGCAGTTCTTC.

The count of this clone is one. The V and J genes are TRBV6-6 and TRBJ1-4; D is uncertain. This CDR3 has 13 amino acids. Germline V CDR1 and CDR2: MNHNY, SVGAGI (reference sequence). V lost 0 bases, J lost 6 bases, and 5 bases lay in between. CDR3 bases: TGTGCCAGCAGTTACTCGAGGGATGAAAAACTGTTTTTT. Residues: CASSYSRDEKLFF.

This chain connects TRBV9 to TRBJ1-1, with a weak D call TRBD1 (5 bases). There are 15 residues in the CDR3. Germline V gene lookup returns CDR1 SGDLS and CDR2 YYNGEE. V lost 3 bases and J lost 4, with 16 bases in between. The CDR3: CASSATGGYGTEAFF. DNA of the CDR3: TGTGCCAGCAGCGCGACGGGGGGTTACGGCACTGAAGCTTTCTTT.

The sample holds a few counts of this clone. J is TRBJ1-5 and V is TRBV10-3; 7 bases are shared with TRBD1. Germline V gives CDR1 ENHRY, CDR2 SYGVKD. CDR3 length: 13 residues. The V and J ends lost 8 bases and 1 base, in that order; junction bases with no gene match: 2. The CDR3 is CAIQGVSNQPQHF. CDR3 DNA: TGTGCCATCCAGGGGGTCAGCAATCAGCCCCAGCATTTT.

Only one count was recorded for this clone. The chain employs TRBV5-1 and TRBJ1-1, with a tentative D call TRBD1 (5 bases). The CDR3 has 16 residues. Germline V CDR1 and CDR2: SGHRS, YFSETQ. V was shortened by 0 bases and J by 3 bases, with 15 bases between the two germline ends. The CDR3 here is CASSLGRRPGDTEAFF. The CDR3 DNA is TGCGCCAGCAGCTTGGGGAGGCGTCCGGGGGACACTGAAGCTTTCTTT.

The chain carries TRBV15 and TRBJ2-7; TRBD1 matches at 10 bases. J lost 4 bases, V lost 0 bases, and 6 bases had no gene match. Germline lookup yields CDR1 LNHNV and CDR2 YYDKDF (reference sequence). The CDR3 has 16 residues. The DNA for the CDR3 is TGTGCCACCAGCAGAGAACTCGGGACAGGGGTATACGAGCAGTACTTC. Translating it yields CATSRELGTGVYEQYF.

This sequence joins TRBV11-3 and TRBJ2-3; TRBD2 matches 13 bases. This CDR3 is built from 15 residues. The V segment lost 5 bases and the J segment 5 bases; nucleotides outside the gene matches: 4. Germline CDR1 SGHNT, CDR2 YENEEA. The CDR3 loop reads CASSELAGGEDTQYF. The CDR3 coding sequence is TGTGCCAGCAGCGAACTAGCGGGGGGGGAAGATACGCAGTATTTT.